This TCR beta chain was obtained from a study of cytomegalovirus exposure and HLA in healthy donors. At sampling all donors were nominally healthy, likely with unrecorded immune exposures. This PCR relied on a set of 60 Vbeta primers and 13 Jbeta primers. The repertoire was sequenced with immunoSEQ multiplex PCR; TCRdb's copy has only in-frame clones and lacks some. The sample contains 170,000 or so clones, around 80% of which appear only once. The specimen was PBMCs. The clonotype originates from a woman aged 60-70 years in good health and CMV-seropositive.

The CDR3 here is CASSEDGSPYEQYF. The CDR3 nucleotides read TGCGCCAGCAGCGAAGACGGGTCTCCCTACGAGCAGTACTTC. This rearrangement joins TRBV5-1 to TRBJ2-7; D is ambiguous. CDR3 length equals 14 residues. Germline CDR1 reads SGHRS; CDR2 reads YFSETQ. Trimming shortened V by 4 bases and J by 2 bases, and 13 bases separated the two germline ends. The full variable domain, its missing parts supplied by reference TRBV5-1 and TRBJ2-7, is KAGVTQTPRYLIKTRGQQVTLSCSPISGHRSVSWYQQTPGQGLQFLFEYFSETQRNKGNFPGRFSGRQFSNSRSEMNVSTLELGDSALYLCASSEDGSPYEQYFGPGTRLTVT.